This T cell receptor beta chain was identified during a study of T-cell memory formation after mild COVID-19. Across the study: TCR clusters mostly belonged to single donors. Study-wide points: Specificity for SARS-CoV-2 was not confirmed among the second-wave clones peaking on day 37. Largely, contracting CD4+ clones fell within CM and EM, and contracting CD8+ clones within EMRA.

The V gene end was trimmed by 7 bases and the J gene end by 4 bases; junction bases not matched to a gene: 7. Germline CDR1 is LNHDA and CDR2 is SQIVND (reference sequence). CDR3 length: 14 amino acids. Libraries for TCRalpha and TCRbeta carried sample barcodes and unique molecular identifiers via 5'RACE. TCRdb reprocessed the 5' RACE reads with MiXCR, giving one entry per CDR3 protein. Seen here are about 210,000 distinct CDR3 sequences, about 10% observed once, and the top ten hold approximately 2.8%. Notes on this clonotype: Its target is unknown.

The TCR sequence derives from a man younger than 35 who had mild COVID-19 (a few samples of this study predate the infection). Cell type and time point are not known. Specimen: PBMCs or a T cell subset sorted from them (not recorded which). The gene calls are TRBV19 and TRBJ2-1; 7 nucleotides agree with TRBD1. CDR3 sequence (DNA): TGTGCCAGTACCCCCGGGACAGCATACAATGAGCAGTTCTTC. This sequence encodes CASTPGTAYNEQFF.